What follows are 4 T cell receptor beta chains derived from one specimen sequenced in a study of blood T cells in healthy people across ages. Next came a second PCR, run for about 6 to 11 cycles, which used a sample-barcoded 5' primer along with a J-beta primer mix. TCRdb reprocessed the 5' RACE reads with MiXCR, giving one entry per CDR3 protein. The table lists hundreds of thousands of distinct CDR3 sequences, roughly three fifths of them singletons. The specimen sequenced was blood. All receptors come from a man between 60 and 75 years old in good health.

The V call is TRBV3-1, the J call TRBJ1-6; TRBD1 might be the D (5 bases). CDR1 is LGHDT and CDR2 is YNNKEL in the germline V gene (reference sequence). CDR3 size: 17 residues. Trimming pared 4 bases from V and 3 bases from J, leaving 16 bases between. The CDR3 sequence is CASSPNLSGGYNSPLHF. CDR3 sequence (DNA): TGTGCCAGCAGCCCAAACCTCAGTGGGGGCTATAATTCACCCCTCCACTTT. The whole variable domain, remainder taken from reference TRBV3-1 and TRBJ1-6, is DTAVSQTPKYLVTQMGNDKSIKCEQNLGHDTMYWYKQDSKKFLKIMFSYNNKELIINETVPNRFSPKSPDKAHLNLHINSLELGDSAVYFCASSPNLSGGYNSPLHFGNGTRLTVT.

This chain connects TRBV20-1 to TRBJ1-2; 11 bases match TRBD1. J was trimmed by 12 bases and V by 0 bases; bases with no gene match: 9. Germline loops: CDR1 DFQATT, CDR2 SNEGSKA (reference sequence). The CDR3 runs 14 residues. CDR3 DNA: TGCAGTGCTAGAGAGGACAGGGGGCGCCGAGGCCACACCTTC. This encodes CSAREDRGRRGHTF.

The V call is TRBV2, the J call TRBJ2-5, with 8 bases that match TRBD2. The V and J ends lost 5 bases and 6 bases, in that order; junction bases with no gene match: 11. Looked up from germline, CDR1 is SNHLY and CDR2 is FYNNEI. The CDR3 extends over 15 amino acids. The DNA of the CDR3 is TGTGCCAGCAGTAATAGCGGGATGGGGTCGCAGACCCAGTACTTC. It translates to CASSNSGMGSQTQYF.

This chain links TRBV5-1 with TRBJ2-1; no reliable D call. CDR1 SGHRS and CDR2 YFSETQ come from the germline V gene. The CDR3 runs 15 residues. With 0 bases removed from V and 4 bases from J, the gap between germline ends came to 11 bases. The DNA for the CDR3 is TGCGCCAGCAGCTTGGCCGATCCCAGATACAATGAGCAGTTCTTC. It is translated as CASSLADPRYNEQFF.